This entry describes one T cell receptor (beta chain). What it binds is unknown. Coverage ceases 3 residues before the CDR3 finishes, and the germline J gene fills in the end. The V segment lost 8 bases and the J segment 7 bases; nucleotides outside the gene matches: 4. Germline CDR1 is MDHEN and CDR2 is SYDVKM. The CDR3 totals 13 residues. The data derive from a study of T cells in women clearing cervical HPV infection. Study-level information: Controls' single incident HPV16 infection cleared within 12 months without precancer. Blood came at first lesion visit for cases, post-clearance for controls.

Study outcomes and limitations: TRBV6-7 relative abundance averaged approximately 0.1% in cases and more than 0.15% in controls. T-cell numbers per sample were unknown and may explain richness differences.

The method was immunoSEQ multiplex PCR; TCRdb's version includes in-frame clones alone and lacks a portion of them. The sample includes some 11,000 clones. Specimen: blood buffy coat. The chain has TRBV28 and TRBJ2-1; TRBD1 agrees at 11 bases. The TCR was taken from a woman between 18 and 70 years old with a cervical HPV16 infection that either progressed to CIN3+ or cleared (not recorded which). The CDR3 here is CASGDRGWNEQFF. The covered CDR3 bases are TGTGCCAGCGGGGACAGGGGGTGGAATGAG. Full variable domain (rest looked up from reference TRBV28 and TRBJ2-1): DVKVTQSSRYLVKRTGEKVFLECVQDMDHENMFWYRQDPGLGLRLIYFSYDVKMKEKGDIPEGYSVSREKKERFSLILESASTNQTSMYLCASGDRGWNEQFFGPGTRLTVL.